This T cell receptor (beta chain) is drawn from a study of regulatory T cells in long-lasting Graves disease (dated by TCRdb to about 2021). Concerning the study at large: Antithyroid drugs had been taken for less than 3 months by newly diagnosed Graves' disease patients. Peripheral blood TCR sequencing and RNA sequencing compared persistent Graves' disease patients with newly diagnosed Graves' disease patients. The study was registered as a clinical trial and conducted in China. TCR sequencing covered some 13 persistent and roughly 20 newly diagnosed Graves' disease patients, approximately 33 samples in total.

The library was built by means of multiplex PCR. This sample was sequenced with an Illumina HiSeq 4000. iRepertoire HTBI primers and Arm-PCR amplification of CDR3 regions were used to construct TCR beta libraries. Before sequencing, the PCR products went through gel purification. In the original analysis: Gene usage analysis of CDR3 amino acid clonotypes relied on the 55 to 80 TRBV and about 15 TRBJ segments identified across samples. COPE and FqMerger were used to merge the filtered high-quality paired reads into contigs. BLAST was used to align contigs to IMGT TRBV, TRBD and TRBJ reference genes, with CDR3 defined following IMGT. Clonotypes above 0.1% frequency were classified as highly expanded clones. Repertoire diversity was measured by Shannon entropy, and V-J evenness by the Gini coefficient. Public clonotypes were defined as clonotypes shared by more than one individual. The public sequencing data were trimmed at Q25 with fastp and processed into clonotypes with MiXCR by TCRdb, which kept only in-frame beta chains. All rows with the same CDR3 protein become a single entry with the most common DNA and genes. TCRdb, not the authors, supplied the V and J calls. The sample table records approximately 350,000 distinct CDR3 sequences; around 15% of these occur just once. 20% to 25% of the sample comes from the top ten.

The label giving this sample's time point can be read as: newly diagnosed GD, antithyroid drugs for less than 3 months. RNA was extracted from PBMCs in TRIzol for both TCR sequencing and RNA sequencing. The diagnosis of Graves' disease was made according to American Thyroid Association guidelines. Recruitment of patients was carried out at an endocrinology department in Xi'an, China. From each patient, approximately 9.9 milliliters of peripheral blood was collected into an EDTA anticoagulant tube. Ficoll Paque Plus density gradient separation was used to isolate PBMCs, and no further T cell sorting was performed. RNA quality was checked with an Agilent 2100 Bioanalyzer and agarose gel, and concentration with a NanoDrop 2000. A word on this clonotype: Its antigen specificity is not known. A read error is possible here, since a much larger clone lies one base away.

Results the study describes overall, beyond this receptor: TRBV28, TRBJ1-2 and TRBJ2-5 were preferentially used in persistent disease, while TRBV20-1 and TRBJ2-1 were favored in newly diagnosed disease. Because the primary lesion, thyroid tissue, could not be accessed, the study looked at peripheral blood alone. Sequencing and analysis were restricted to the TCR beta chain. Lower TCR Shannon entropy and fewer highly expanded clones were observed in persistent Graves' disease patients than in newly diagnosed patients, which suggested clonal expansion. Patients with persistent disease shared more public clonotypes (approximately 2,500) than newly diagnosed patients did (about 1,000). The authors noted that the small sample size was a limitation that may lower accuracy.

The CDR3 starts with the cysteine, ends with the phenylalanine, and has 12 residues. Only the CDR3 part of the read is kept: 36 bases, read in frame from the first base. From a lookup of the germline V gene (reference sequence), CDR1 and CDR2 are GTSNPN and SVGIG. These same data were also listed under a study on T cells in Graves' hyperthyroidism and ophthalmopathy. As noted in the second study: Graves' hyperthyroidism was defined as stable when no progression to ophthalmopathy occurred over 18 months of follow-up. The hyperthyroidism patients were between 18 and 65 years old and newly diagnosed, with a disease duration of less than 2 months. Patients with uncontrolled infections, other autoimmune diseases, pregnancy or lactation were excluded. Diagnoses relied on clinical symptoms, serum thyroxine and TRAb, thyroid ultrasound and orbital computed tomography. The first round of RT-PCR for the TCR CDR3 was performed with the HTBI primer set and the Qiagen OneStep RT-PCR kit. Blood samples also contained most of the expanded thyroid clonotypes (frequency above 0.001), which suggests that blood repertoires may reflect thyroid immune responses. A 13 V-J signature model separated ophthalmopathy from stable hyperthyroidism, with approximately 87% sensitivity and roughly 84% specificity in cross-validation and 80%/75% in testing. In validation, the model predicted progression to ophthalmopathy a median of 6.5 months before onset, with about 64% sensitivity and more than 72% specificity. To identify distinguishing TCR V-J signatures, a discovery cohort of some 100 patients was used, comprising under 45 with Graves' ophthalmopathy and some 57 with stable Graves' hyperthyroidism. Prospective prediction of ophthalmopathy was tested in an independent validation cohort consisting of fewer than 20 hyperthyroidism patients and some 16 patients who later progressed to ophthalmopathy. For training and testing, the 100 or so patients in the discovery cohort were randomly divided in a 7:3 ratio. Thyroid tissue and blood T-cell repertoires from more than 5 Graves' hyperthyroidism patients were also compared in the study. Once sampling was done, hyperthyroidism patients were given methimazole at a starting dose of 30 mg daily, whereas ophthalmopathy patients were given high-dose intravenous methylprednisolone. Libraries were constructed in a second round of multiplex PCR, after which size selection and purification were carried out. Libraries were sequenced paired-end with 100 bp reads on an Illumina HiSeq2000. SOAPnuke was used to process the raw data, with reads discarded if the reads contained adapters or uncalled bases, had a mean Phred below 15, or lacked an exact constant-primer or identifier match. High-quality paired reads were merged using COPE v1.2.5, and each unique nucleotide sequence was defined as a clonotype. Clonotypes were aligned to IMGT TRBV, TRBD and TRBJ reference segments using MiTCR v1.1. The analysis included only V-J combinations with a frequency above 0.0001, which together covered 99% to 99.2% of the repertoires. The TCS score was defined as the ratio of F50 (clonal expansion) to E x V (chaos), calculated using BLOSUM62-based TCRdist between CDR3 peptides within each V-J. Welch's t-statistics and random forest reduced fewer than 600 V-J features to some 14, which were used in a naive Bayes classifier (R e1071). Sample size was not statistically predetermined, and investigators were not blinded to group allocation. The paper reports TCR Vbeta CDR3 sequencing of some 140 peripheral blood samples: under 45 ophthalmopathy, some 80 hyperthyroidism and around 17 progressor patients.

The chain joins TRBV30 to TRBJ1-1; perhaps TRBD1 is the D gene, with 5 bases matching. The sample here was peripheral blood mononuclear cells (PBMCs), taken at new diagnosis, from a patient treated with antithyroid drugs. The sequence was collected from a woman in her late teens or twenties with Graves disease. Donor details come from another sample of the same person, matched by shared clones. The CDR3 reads CARSEGAGEAFF. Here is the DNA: TGTGCCCGGAGTGAAGGGGCGGGTGAAGCTTTCTTT.